This T cell receptor beta chain was recorded in a study of blood T cells in healthy people across ages (dated by TCRdb to about 2015). Study-level background: In model experiments, template switching captured roughly one uniquely barcoded TCR beta cDNA molecule for every two T cells. Using the same blood draw, the study looked at two additional independent replicas of 1 million unique cDNA reads for two donors, one aged 18 to 30 and the other aged 80 or older. To track age-related changes in TCR beta repertoire diversity, the study relied on deep sequencing normalized with unique cDNA molecular identifiers. To avoid experimental bias, donors of different ages were distributed randomly across sequencing lanes. The donors were split into four age groups: young (average around 16 years), middle-aged (roughly 39), aged (about 62) and long-lived (about 74).

Systemically healthy Caucasian individuals from Russia, roughly 40 in total and aged about 6 to 95 years, were included as donors. Each donor gave ten milliliters of peripheral blood, drawn into EDTA-treated Vacutainer tubes. Ficoll-Paque density-gradient centrifugation was used to isolate PBMCs, with at least 7 million obtained per sample. Trizol reagent was used to extract total RNA from the PBMCs, yielding at least 5 micrograms per sample. For every donor, flow cytometry on a PBMC aliquot measured the percentage of naive CD45RAhigh/CD27high T cells. Deletion took 4 bases off V and 8 bases off J, with a span of 14 bases between the germline ends. Including cysteine and phenylalanine, the CDR3 has 14 amino acids. Only CDR3 DNA is held: 42 bases, read in frame from base 1. Via the germline V gene, CDR1 is SGHDN and CDR2 FVKESK. About this clonotype: The target of this receptor is not known. No quality values exist for individual bases; no much larger clone is one base distant.

Overall study outcomes, separate from this receptor: There was a strong correlation between observed TCR beta diversity and the percentage of naive T cells measured by flow cytometry. The long-lived group showed more naive CD4+ T cells, fewer expanded clones and increased TCR diversity than the aged group, suggesting age selection. Estimates of total diversity based on one million sequenced T cells were regarded as lower bounds and as underestimates. As age increased, observed TCR beta diversity per million T cells dropped in a roughly linear way, and a significant reduction was already evident by age around 41. Bulk unsorted PBMC profiling prevented conclusive comparison of naive and antigen-experienced compartments. Because donor CMV infection status was unknown, age-related changes in expanded clonotypes were potentially confounded.

Library construction relied on 5' RACE. Sequencing took place on an Illumina HiSeq 2500. The second PCR ran for roughly 7 to 12 cycles and used a J-beta primer mix along with a sample-barcoded 5' primer. Each TCR beta cDNA molecule received a unique molecular identifier from a template-switch 5' adaptor carrying 12 random nucleotides. At least 2.5 million CDR3-containing paired-end reads were obtained from each sample. First-strand cDNA synthesis was performed from all RNA using the Mint cDNA synthesis kit, with priming by a TRBC-specific oligonucleotide. All cDNA was treated with uracil-DNA glycosylase and then went through a first 18-cycle PCR with the universal primers M1SS and BC2_uni_R. The source study handled its data this way. Each sample was normalized by randomly selecting 1 million high-quality reads, each carrying a distinct molecular identifier. Reads sharing molecular identifiers were discarded rather than binned into consensus sequences. MiTCR, run with a Q25 quality threshold and the strictest error-elimination algorithm, handled CDR3 identification, clonotype clustering and error correction. A nonparametric unseen species model with Euler transformation was used to estimate lower-bound total TCR beta diversity. Through fastp at Q25 and MiXCR, TCRdb rebuilt clones from the public reads, retaining in-frame beta chains. Rows with one shared CDR3 protein collapse into an entry with the most common genes and DNA. The V and J calls shown here were made by TCRdb, not taken from the authors' results. This sample comprises more than 800,000 distinct CDR3 sequences, 35% to 55% of them detected only once. The ten largest account for approximately 17% of the sample.

The chain links TRBV14 with TRBJ1-4; the D gene is perhaps TRBD1, from 6 matching bases. The TCR originated in a woman between 55 and 75 years old in good health. The sequenced material came from blood. The nucleotides read TGTGCCAGCAGCCGGGGGGCAATTGGGGAAAAACTGTTTTTT. Translation gives CASSRGAIGEKLFF.